This record looks at one T cell receptor beta chain sequence and its context. Profiled with immunoSEQ multiplex PCR; TCRdb holds only in-frame clones, not every one. Of about 510,000 clones detected, more than 65% appear once; the ten largest clones hold approximately 13%. The record originates from a study of shared clonotypes between healthy human individuals. CDR1 and CDR2 from the germline V gene are GTSNPN and SVGIG (reference sequence). Trimming left V 4 bases short and J 11 bases short, with 15 bases between. CDR3 length equals 13 residues. Sequences were obtained from PBMCs. The origin of this receptor is a woman in her 40s in good health. Some clones in this sample may be carry-over from other donors' samples. This chain joins TRBV30 and TRBJ1-6; D is ambiguous. CDR3 loop: CAWNAGMGTPLHF. The CDR3, as DNA: TGTGCCTGGAACGCGGGGATGGGAACACCCCTCCACTTT.